A single sample gave rise to the 4 T cell receptor beta chains below, sequenced in a study of cytomegalovirus exposure and HLA in healthy donors (dated by TCRdb to 2015 to 2018). Libraries came from the immunoSEQ multiplex PCR assay. TCRdb provides this immuneACCESS table in a form limited to in-frame rearrangements. Some clones are lacking; in checked studies, under half of them reflect an unresolved V gene, and why the rest are absent is not known. The sample records 200,000 to 300,000 clones, around 87% of which are singletons. 1% to 1.5% of the sample rests with the top ten. The sequenced material came from PBMCs. These receptors were taken from a woman in her thirties in good health and CMV-seropositive.

The chain uses TRBV18 and TRBJ1-1; 9 nucleotides align to TRBD1. CDR1 and CDR2 (germline): KGHSH, LQKENI. V was clipped by 4 bases and J by 0 bases; unmatched bases: 3. This CDR3 comprises 15 residues. The CDR3 spells CASSRDRELNTEAFF. CDR3 DNA: TGTGCCAGCTCACGGGACAGGGAACTGAACACTGAAGCTTTCTTT.

This chain joins TRBV29-1 and TRBJ1-1; 11 bases line up with TRBD1. Per germline, CDR1 SQVTM and CDR2 ANQGSEA. V was pared by 6 bases and J by 5 bases, with 5 bases of the junction left unmatched. CDR3 size: 13 residues. The CDR3 DNA reads TGCAGCGTCCACGGGACAGGGGGAACTGAAGCTTTCTTT. This sequence encodes CSVHGTGGTEAFF.

This chain joins TRBV6-1 and TRBJ1-2; no firm D call. The CDR3 runs to 13 residues. V was clipped by 3 bases and J by 4 bases, with 9 bases between them. From germline, CDR1 is MNHNS and CDR2 SASEGT. The CDR3, as DNA: TGTGCCAGCAGTGACGGCAGGATCTATGGCTACACCTTC. This codes for CASSDGRIYGYTF.

The J gene is TRBJ2-7, the V gene TRBV27, with 9 bases identical to TRBD1. V lost 4 bases, J lost 4 bases, and 5 bases stayed unmatched. CDR1 is MNHEY and CDR2 is SMNVEV in the germline V gene (reference sequence). The CDR3 runs to 14 residues. The CDR3 DNA follows: TGTGCCAGCAGTTACGGGACAGGGTCTTACGAGCAGTACTTC. Its translation is CASSYGTGSYEQYF.